A selection of T cell receptor beta chains follows, all from one sample in a study of quantifying T cell responses using KT2 cells. A single record per CDR3 protein comes from TCRdb applying MiXCR to the UMI-ligation and nested PCR reads. The sample includes 39,000 or so distinct CDR3 sequences, over 15% of them seen just once. The sample consisted of PBMCs spiked with cells of the T cell clone KT2. These receptors originate from a human donor. The CDR3 runs from the conserved cysteine through the conserved F or W. A D gene is named only where the DNA matches it firmly. Expanded clones are given a class, and other clones once, few, many or no size at all.

D	V	J	size	DNA	CDR3
-	TRBV29-1	TRBJ1-1	-	TGCAGCGTTCCTGGAAGCCCTGAAGCTTTCTTT	CSVPGSPEAFF
TRBD1	TRBV5-1	TRBJ1-1	-	TGCGCCAGCAGCTTGGGTCCCCAGGGGGCGGGAACTGAAGCTTTCTTT	CASSLGPQGAGTEAFF
TRBD1	TRBV5-1	TRBJ2-7	-	TGCGCCAGCAGCTTGGCCGTCGGACAGGGGTCAGTCGAGCAGTACTTC	CASSLAVGQGSVEQYF
TRBD1	TRBV2	TRBJ1-4	-	TGTGCCAGTAACAGGGGTGGAACTAATGAAAAACTGTTTTTT	CASNRGGTNEKLFF
TRBD1	TRBV28	TRBJ1-5	many	TGTGCCAGCAGTTTCCGACCCCCGACAGGGCTGTATAGCAATCAGCCCCAGCATTTT	CASSFRPPTGLYSNQPQHF
-	TRBV18	TRBJ2-5	-	TGTGCCAGCTCACCACGAGACCTCGGGGAAGAGACCCAGTACTTC	CASSPRDLGEETQYF
-	TRBV12-3/TRBV12-4	TRBJ1-5	-	TGTGCCAGCACCCTCGGGACGGTATATCAGCCCCAGCATTTT	CASTLGTVYQPQHF
TRBD2	TRBV20-1	TRBJ2-4	many	TGCAGTGCTATCCTAGCGGGAGGTGTTAACATTCAGTACTTC	CSAILAGGVNIQYF
-	TRBV27	TRBJ2-3	-	TGTGCCAGCAGTTTCAGAGGGTTCCGCACAGATACGCAGTATTTT	CASSFRGFRTDTQYF
-	TRBV7-3	TRBJ2-1	many	TGTGCCAGCAGGGAGCAGTTCTTC	CASREQFF
TRBD1	TRBV3-1	TRBJ1-2	-	TGTGCCAGCAGCCACCTACAGGGGGCTAGGGGCTACACCTTC	CASSHLQGARGYTF
TRBD1	TRBV7-2	TRBJ1-1	-	TGTGCCAGCAGCTTAGAGGCAGGGGGGATGAACACTGAAGCTTTCTTT	CASSLEAGGMNTEAFF
-	TRBV6-5	TRBJ2-2	many	TGTGCCAGCAGTTACTCCTTTGACACCGGGGAGCTGTTTTTT	CASSYSFDTGELFF
-	TRBV7-2	TRBJ1-6	many	TGTGCCAGCAGCTTTCAGGGGTTTGGTTCACCCCTCCACTTT	CASSFQGFGSPLHF
TRBD1	TRBV7-6	TRBJ1-2	few	TGTGCCAGCAGCTTAGCCGCCGGACAGGCGTACGCTGGCTACACCTTC	CASSLAAGQAYAGYTF
-	TRBV27	TRBJ2-7	few	TGTGCCAGTATCAGCGCCGGTAGCTCCTACGAGCAGTACTTC	CASISAGSSYEQYF
-	TRBV7-9	TRBJ2-1	few	TGTGCCAGCAGGCCTTTGGACGGGGGTCACAGTGAGCAGTTCTTC	CASRPLDGGHSEQFF
-	TRBV7-9	TRBJ1-2	few	TGTGCCAGCACCTATGAGTCTGGCTACACCTTC	CASTYESGYTF
TRBD2	TRBV3-1	TRBJ2-2	-	TGTGCCAGCAGAAAGACTACCACTAGCGTCACCGGGGAGCTGTTTTTT	CASRKTTTSVTGELFF
-	TRBV9	TRBJ1-2	few	TGTGCCAGCAGCGTGGTAGTTACAGGGATGAATTCTGGCTACACCTTC	CASSVVVTGMNSGYTF
TRBD2	TRBV19	TRBJ2-3	-	TGTGCCAGTAGTATGACTAGCGGAACGAGCACAGATACGCAGTATTTT	CASSMTSGTSTDTQYF
TRBD1	TRBV18	TRBJ1-1	few	TGTGCCAGCTCACCAAGCGGACAGGGGAACACTGAAGCTTTCTTT	CASSPSGQGNTEAFF
-	TRBV27	TRBJ2-2	-	TGTGCCAGCAGTCACGGACTTAACACCGGGGAGCTGTTTTTT	CASSHGLNTGELFF
-	TRBV14	TRBJ2-1	few	TGTGCCAGCAGCCAAGTGCGCGTTGGTGAGCAGTTCTTC	CASSQVRVGEQFF